The rows below give T cell receptor beta chains drawn from one sample of a study of sequential checkpoint blockade in melanoma. Data came from immunoSEQ multiplex PCR; TCRdb stores just in-frame clones and leaves some out. The sample has more than 9,500 clones; about 56% are singletons. Here the sequenced sample was CD8+ T cells sorted from blood (inferred from file names), taken from a patient given nivolumab and ipilimumab in sequence. Source of these receptors: a human donor with melanoma. Each CDR3 is given with its conserved first and last residue. The D gene is left open where the match is weak. For some rows the clone size is stated as once, few or many, or as a class when expanded; others skip it.

clone_size j_call d_call v_call cdr3_aa cdr3_nt
once TRBJ2-7 NA TRBV7-9 CASSLPRDTYEQYF TGTGCCAGCAGCTTACCACGGGACACCTACGAGCAGTACTTC
NA TRBJ2-4 TRBD2 TRBV27 CASSPGTSGGDIQYF TGTGCCAGCAGTCCGGGGACTAGCGGTGGAGACATTCAGTACTTC
NA TRBJ1-2 NA TRBV4-3 CASSQDSSGGISYGYTF TGCGCCAGCAGCCAAGATTCTTCGGGGGGCATAAGCTATGGCTACACCTTC
once TRBJ1-4 NA TRBV19 CASSPRQTTNEKLFF TGTGCCAGTAGTCCTCGACAGACAACTAATGAAAAACTGTTTTTT
NA TRBJ2-1 TRBD2 TRBV4-3 CASSQDWASGGEYNEQFF TGCGCCAGCAGCCAAGATTGGGCTAGCGGGGGCGAATACAATGAGCAGTTCTTC
NA TRBJ2-7 TRBD1 TRBV6-5 CASSYGQAGEQYF TGTGCCAGCAGTTACGGACAGGCCGGCGAGCAGTACTTC
few TRBJ2-1 NA TRBV14 CASSQGAGRIGNEQFF TGTGCCAGCAGCCAAGGCGCGGGAAGGATAGGCAATGAGCAGTTCTTC
NA TRBJ2-1 NA TRBV7-6 CASSLFSAVTGSYNEQFF TGTGCCAGCAGCTTATTTTCCGCTGTGACAGGCTCCTACAATGAGCAGTTCTTC
once TRBJ1-2 NA TRBV11-3 CASSLESPGGVSSYTF TGTGCCAGCAGCTTAGAATCTCCTGGGGGCGTCTCGAGCTACACCTTC
NA TRBJ1-2 NA TRBV5-6 CASSSEGYGYTF TGTGCCAGCAGTTCGGAGGGCTATGGCTACACCTTC
NA TRBJ2-7 TRBD1 TRBV7-2 CASSAGTGGGYEQYF TGTGCCAGCAGCGCGGGGACAGGGGGTGGGTACGAGCAGTACTTC
NA TRBJ1-1 NA TRBV7-2 CASSLTSGAEAFF TGTGCCAGCAGCTTAACGTCAGGGGCTGAAGCTTTCTTT
few TRBJ2-7 TRBD1 TRBV27 CASSPGTGLYEQYF TGTGCCAGCAGCCCCGGGACAGGGTTATACGAGCAGTACTTC
NA TRBJ2-3 TRBD2 TRBV9 CASSVDGGGTDTQYF TGTGCCAGCAGCGTAGACGGGGGGGGGACAGATACGCAGTATTTT
NA TRBJ2-1 TRBD2 TRBV7-6 CASSLETSSYSYNEQFF TGTGCCAGCAGCTTAGAGACTAGCTCTTACTCCTACAATGAGCAGTTCTTC
few TRBJ2-7 NA TRBV12-5 CASGLVLAGEQYF TGTGCTAGTGGTTTGGTACTCGCAGGGGAGCAGTACTTC
NA TRBJ1-2 NA TRBV4-3 CASSQVGSGVGSGYTF TGCGCCAGCAGCCAAGTAGGGAGTGGGGTTGGGAGTGGCTACACCTTC
few TRBJ2-1 TRBD2 TRBV11-1 CASSLEGASGDEQFF TGTGCCAGCAGCTTAGAGGGGGCTAGCGGGGATGAGCAGTTCTTC
once TRBJ2-7 TRBD1 TRBV27 CASSFFGTGGYEQYF TGTGCCAGCAGTTTTTTTGGGACAGGGGGGTACGAGCAGTACTTC
NA TRBJ1-1 NA TRBV5-1 CASSLVGAENTEAFF TGCGCCAGCAGCTTGGTTGGTGCAGAGAACACTGAAGCTTTCTTT
NA TRBJ2-3 TRBD2 TRBV27 CASSLWTSGRPIADTQYF TGTGCCAGCAGTTTATGGACTAGCGGGAGGCCGATAGCAGATACGCAGTATTTT
few TRBJ1-1 NA TRBV4-1 CASSQDYHEAFF TGCGCCAGCAGCCAAGACTACCACGAAGCTTTCTTT
NA TRBJ1-1 NA TRBV9 CASGGGGNTEAFF TGTGCCAGCGGTGGGGGCGGAAACACTGAAGCTTTCTTT
NA TRBJ1-2 TRBD1 TRBV28 CASSSPGGYGYTF TGTGCCAGCAGTTCCCCAGGGGGATACGGCTACACCTTC
NA TRBJ2-4 NA TRBV7-9 CASSPSVFKRDIQYF TGTGCCAGCAGCCCTAGCGTGTTTAAAAGGGACATTCAGTACTTC
NA TRBJ1-3 NA TRBV9 CASSPSEWAGSGNTIYF TGTGCCAGCAGCCCCTCAGAGTGGGCAGGCTCTGGAAACACCATATATTTT
few TRBJ2-5 NA TRBV6-1 CASSELAGGPQETQYF TGTGCCAGCAGTGAATTGGCAGGGGGGCCCCAAGAGACCCAGTACTTC
NA TRBJ2-3 TRBD2 TRBV7-2 CASSLALAVYTDTQYF TGTGCCAGCAGCTTAGCTCTAGCGGTGTACACAGATACGCAGTATTTT
NA TRBJ2-7 NA TRBV7-8 CASSLNSQRYEQYF TGTGCCAGCAGCTTAAACAGCCAACGCTACGAGCAGTACTTC
NA TRBJ1-4 NA TRBV9 CASSAGVRNEKLFF TGTGCCAGCAGCGCCGGGGTTCGTAATGAAAAACTGTTTTTT
NA TRBJ2-3 NA TRBV5-6 CASSLEGFTDTQYF TGTGCCAGCAGCTTGGAGGGGTTCACAGATACGCAGTATTTT
NA TRBJ1-1 NA TRBV9 CASSVEGWSTEAFF TGTGCCAGCAGCGTAGAGGGGTGGAGTACTGAAGCTTTCTTT
NA TRBJ2-7 NA TRBV19 CASSMTAGNYEQYF TGTGCCAGTAGTATGACGGCGGGAAACTACGAGCAGTACTTC
NA TRBJ2-1 TRBD2 TRBV28 CASHPTSAYNEQFF TGTGCCAGCCACCCCACTAGCGCGTACAATGAGCAGTTCTTC
NA TRBJ1-5 TRBD1 TRBV10-3 CAISEGTGGYQPQHF TGTGCCATCAGTGAGGGAACAGGGGGCTATCAGCCCCAGCATTTT
once TRBJ2-1 NA TRBV7-3 CASSLISGSTQFF TGTGCCAGCAGCTTAATCTCAGGGTCCACCCAGTTCTTC
NA TRBJ2-1 TRBD2 TRBV14 CASSPGAGRMFNEQFF TGTGCCAGCAGCCCGGGAGCGGGAAGAATGTTCAATGAGCAGTTCTTC
few TRBJ2-7 NA TRBV4-1 CASSQALTGRGYEQYF TGCGCCAGCAGCCAAGCCCTCACCGGGAGAGGATACGAGCAGTACTTC
NA TRBJ2-7 NA TRBV7-9 CASSLGGPPYEQYF TGTGCCAGCAGCTTAGGAGGTCCTCCCTACGAGCAGTACTTC
NA TRBJ2-7 NA TRBV27 CASSGREQGYEQYF TGTGCCAGTAGCGGTAGGGAGCAGGGCTACGAGCAGTACTTC
NA TRBJ2-7 TRBD1 TRBV18 CASSPSGQGAWEQYF TGTGCCAGCTCACCTTCGGGACAGGGGGCCTGGGAGCAGTACTTC
NA TRBJ2-2 NA TRBV6-1 CAAGWVPTGELFF TGTGCCGCGGGCTGGGTCCCTACCGGGGAGCTGTTTTTT
NA TRBJ1-6 NA TRBV28 CASGHSNYFLHF TGTGCCAGCGGGCACAGTAATTACTTCCTCCACTTT
NA TRBJ2-1 NA TRBV7-2 CASSPGGVNEQFF TGTGCCAGCAGCCCCGGCGGGGTCAATGAGCAGTTCTTC
NA TRBJ1-5 NA TRBV7-6 CASSPGGGYQPQHF TGTGCCAGCAGCCCCGGCGGGGGGTATCAGCCCCAGCATTTT
NA TRBJ2-2 TRBD1 TRBV6-1 CASKTGDNTGELFF TGTGCCAGCAAAACAGGGGATAACACCGGGGAGCTGTTTTTT
NA TRBJ2-1 NA TRBV7-8 CASRDTVLYNEQFF TGTGCCAGCAGAGATACGGTTCTCTACAATGAGCAGTTCTTC
NA TRBJ2-3 TRBD2 TRBV29-1 CSAVPLAGGDTQYF TGCAGCGCCGTACCCCTAGCGGGAGGAGATACGCAGTATTTT
NA TRBJ1-3 TRBD1 TRBV14 CASSQGTAYSGNTIYF TGTGCCAGCAGCCAGGGGACAGCCTACTCTGGAAACACCATATATTTT
NA TRBJ2-3 TRBD2 TRBV7-2 CASSSSGGGLTDTQYF TGTGCCAGCAGCTCTAGCGGGGGGGGTCTCACAGATACGCAGTATTTT
medium-sized TRBJ2-1 NA TRBV19 CASSVGFLNEQFF TGTGCCAGTAGTGTGGGCTTCCTAAATGAGCAGTTCTTC
once TRBJ2-3 NA TRBV25-1 CASSYRTDTQYF TGTGCCAGCAGTTACAGGACAGATACGCAGTATTTT
NA TRBJ2-7 TRBD1 TRBV13 CASSQGQGRGYEQCF TGTGCCAGCAGCCAGGGACAGGGAAGGGGCTACGAGCAGTGCTTC
NA TRBJ2-1 NA TRBV30 CAWGQGSFGDEQFF TGTGCCTGGGGCCAAGGGTCATTCGGGGATGAGCAGTTCTTC
NA TRBJ2-3 TRBD2 TRBV7-9 CASPGPSGRADTQYF TGTGCCAGCCCCGGACCTAGCGGGAGGGCAGATACGCAGTATTTT
NA TRBJ1-1 NA TRBV6-1 CASSAQVTTEAFF TGTGCCAGCAGTGCACAGGTCACCACTGAAGCTTTCTTT
NA TRBJ2-5 TRBD1 TRBV27 CASSTTDRGRVLSGQETQYF TGTGCCAGCAGTACCACGGACAGGGGCAGGGTCTTATCGGGGCAAGAGACCCAGTACTTC